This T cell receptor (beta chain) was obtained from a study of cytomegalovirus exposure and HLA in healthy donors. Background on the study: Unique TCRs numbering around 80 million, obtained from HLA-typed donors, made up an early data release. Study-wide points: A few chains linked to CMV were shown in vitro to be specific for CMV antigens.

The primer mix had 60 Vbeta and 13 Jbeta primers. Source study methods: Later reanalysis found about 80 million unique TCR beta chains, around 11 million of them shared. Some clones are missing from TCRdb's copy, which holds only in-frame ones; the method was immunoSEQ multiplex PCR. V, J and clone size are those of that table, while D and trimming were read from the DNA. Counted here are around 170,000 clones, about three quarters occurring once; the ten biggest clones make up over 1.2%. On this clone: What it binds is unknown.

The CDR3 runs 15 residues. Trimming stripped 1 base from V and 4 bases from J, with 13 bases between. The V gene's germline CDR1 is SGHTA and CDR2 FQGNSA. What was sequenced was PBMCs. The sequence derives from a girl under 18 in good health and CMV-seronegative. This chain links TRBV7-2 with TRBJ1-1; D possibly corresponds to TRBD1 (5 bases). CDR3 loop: CASSLVQGGGTEAFF. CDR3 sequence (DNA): TGTGCCAGCAGCTTAGTGCAGGGAGGTGGCACTGAAGCTTTCTTT.